This T cell receptor beta chain derives from a study of blood T cell repertoires in COVID-19. About the research overall: The samples span acute and convalescent COVID-19 from the United States, Italy and Spain.

Original processing notes: Reference gene primer amplification yielded estimated nucleated cell counts. The method was immunoSEQ multiplex PCR; TCRdb's version includes in-frame clones alone and lacks a portion of them. That table supplies the V and J calls and clone size; D and trimming were determined from the DNA. The table shows some 150,000 clones, with roughly 80% occurring only once. Trimming took 0 bases from V and 12 from J, leaving 14 bases between them. The CDR3 covers 13 residues. Per germline, CDR1 GTSNPN and CDR2 SVGIG (reference sequence). Sequenced: peripheral blood. The chain has TRBV30 and TRBJ1-4; maybe TRBD1 (6 bases). The TCR was taken from a man aged 70 or older with acute or convalescent COVID-19. CDR3 in amino acids: CAWSVPRTDELFF. CDR3 coding DNA: TGTGCCTGGAGTGTACCACGGACAGATGAACTGTTTTTT.